The clone carrying this T cell receptor beta chain occurred a few times. Antigen unknown. Measured with immunoSEQ multiplex PCR; TCRdb has only the in-frame clones, and not every one. The repertoire holds 15,000 to 20,000 clones, with approximately 84% as singletons. These data are taken from a study of STAT5B mutations in CD4+ large granular lymphocyte leukemia. CDR3 length equals 16 residues. V was pared by 2 bases and J by 6 bases, with 13 bases of the junction left unmatched. Germline CDR1 reads WNHNN; CDR2 reads SYGVQD (reference sequence). Study-wide findings and caveats: Compared with healthy controls (2/35), patient top clones favored TRBV06 (8/27). No patients shared main leukemic clonotypes, though around 24% appeared at low frequency elsewhere.

Sequenced: CD4+ T cells from blood buffy coats. The chain employs TRBV10-1 and TRBJ2-7; 7 nucleotides line up with TRBD2. This sequence was found in a human donor in good health. The CDR3 sequence: CASSEGLAEGGSEQYF. The CDR3 nucleotides read TGCGCCAGCAGTGAGGGGCTAGCGGAGGGCGGGTCCGAGCAGTACTTC.